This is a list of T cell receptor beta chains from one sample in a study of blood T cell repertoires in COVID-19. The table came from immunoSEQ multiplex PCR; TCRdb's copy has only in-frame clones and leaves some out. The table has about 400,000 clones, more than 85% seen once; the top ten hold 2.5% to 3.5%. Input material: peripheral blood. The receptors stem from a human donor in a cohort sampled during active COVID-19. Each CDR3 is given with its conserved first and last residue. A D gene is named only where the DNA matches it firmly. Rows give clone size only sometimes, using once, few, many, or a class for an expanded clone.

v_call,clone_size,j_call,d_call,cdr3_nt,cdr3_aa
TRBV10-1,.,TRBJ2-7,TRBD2,TGCGCCAGCAGTGCCAGCGGGAGTGTTACGGACGAGCAGTACTTC,CASSASGSVTDEQYF
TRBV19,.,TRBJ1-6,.,TGTGCCAGCCAGGGCGGAGGAGGGTCGGATTCACCCCTCCACTTT,CASQGGGGSDSPLHF
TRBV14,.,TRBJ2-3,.,TGTGCCAGCAGCCAAGATTCAGGACGGACATTCACAGATACGCAGTATTTT,CASSQDSGRTFTDTQYF
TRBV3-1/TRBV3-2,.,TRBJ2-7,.,TGTGCCAGCAGCAAAGGGTGGGAGCCCGGAGTCCACGAGCAGTACTTC,CASSKGWEPGVHEQYF
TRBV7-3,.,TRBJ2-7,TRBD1,TGTGCCACCATACAGGGGTACGAGCAGTACTTC,CATIQGYEQYF
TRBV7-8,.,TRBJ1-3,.,TGTGCCAGCAGCCCGAGACCGGGGGGCGACGCAAACTCTGGAAACACCATATATTTT,CASSPRPGGDANSGNTIYF
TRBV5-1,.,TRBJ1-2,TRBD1,TGCGCCAGCAGCTTGGGACAGGGGGACGGCTACACCTTC,CASSLGQGDGYTF
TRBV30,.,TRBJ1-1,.,TGTGCCTGGGATATTACAGCAGCCACTGAAGCTTTCTTT,CAWDITAATEAFF
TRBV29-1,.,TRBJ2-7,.,TGCAGCGTTGACAGTCCCCTAGTTTCGGCATACGAGCAGTACTTC,CSVDSPLVSAYEQYF
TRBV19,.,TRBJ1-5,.,TGTGCCAGTCACTCCACAGAGTATAGCAATCAGCCCCAGCATTTT,CASHSTEYSNQPQHF
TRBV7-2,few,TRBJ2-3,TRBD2,TGTGCCAGCCGCCCTCAGCGGGGGGGGACAGATACGCAGTATTTT,CASRPQRGGTDTQYF
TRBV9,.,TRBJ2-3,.,TGTGCCAGCAGCCCCCTTGGGCTACAGGCAGATACGCAGTATTTT,CASSPLGLQADTQYF
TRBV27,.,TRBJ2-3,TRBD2,TGTGCCAGCAGTATCCGGCTAGCGGGAGGCACAGATACGCAGTATTTT,CASSIRLAGGTDTQYF
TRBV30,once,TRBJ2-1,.,TGTGCCTGGAGTGTACGACAGCAGAGCTCCTACAATGAGCAGTTCTTC,CAWSVRQQSSYNEQFF
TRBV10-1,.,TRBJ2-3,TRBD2,TGCGCCAGCAGCAGCGGGGATAGCACAGATACGCAGTATTTT,CASSSGDSTDTQYF
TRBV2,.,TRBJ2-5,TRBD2,TGTGCCAGCAGTGAAGGGGGGGGGATCGAGACCCAGTACTTC,CASSEGGGIETQYF
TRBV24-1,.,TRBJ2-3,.,TGTGCCACCAGTGCAAGGGGAAAAGGCACAGATACGCAGTATTTT,CATSARGKGTDTQYF
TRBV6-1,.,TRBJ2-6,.,TGTGCCAGCAGTGACGCGGTTACTGGGGCCAACGTCCTGACTTTC,CASSDAVTGANVLTF
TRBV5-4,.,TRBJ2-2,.,TGTGCCAGCAGCTTGGCAGGGCGCGCCGGGGAGCTGTTTTTT,CASSLAGRAGELFF